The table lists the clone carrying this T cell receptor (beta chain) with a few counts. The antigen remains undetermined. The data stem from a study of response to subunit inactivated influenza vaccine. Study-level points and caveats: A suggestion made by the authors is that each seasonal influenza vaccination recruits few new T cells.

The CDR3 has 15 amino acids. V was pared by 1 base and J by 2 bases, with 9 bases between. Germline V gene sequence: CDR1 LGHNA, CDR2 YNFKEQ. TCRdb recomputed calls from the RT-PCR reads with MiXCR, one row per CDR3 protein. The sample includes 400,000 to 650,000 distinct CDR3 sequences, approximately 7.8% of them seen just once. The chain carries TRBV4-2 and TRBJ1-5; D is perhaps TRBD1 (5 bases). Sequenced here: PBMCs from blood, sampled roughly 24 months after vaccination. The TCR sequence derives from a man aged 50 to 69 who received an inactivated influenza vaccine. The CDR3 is CASSQVGDGNQPQHF. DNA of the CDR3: TGTGCCAGCAGCCAAGTGGGGGACGGCAATCAGCCCCAGCATTTT.